Listed here is a single TCR beta chain. The entry originates in a study of T cells after yellow fever vaccination. TCRdb passed the 5' RACE reads through MiXCR, listing each CDR3 protein once. Of under 350,000 distinct CDR3 sequences detected, about 4% appear once; the ten largest clones hold around 25%. This sequence was found in a man younger than 35 who received the YFV17D yellow fever vaccine. The source was PBMCs, collected 5 days after the yellow fever booster vaccination.

The DNA of the CDR3 is TGCGCCAGCAGCGGCACAGCGCGGGGGGCCAACGTCCTGACTTTC. Translated, it gives CASSGTARGANVLTF. This chain links TRBV5-1 with TRBJ2-6; D unclear. The CDR3 contains 15 residues. The V end was cut by 4 bases, the J end by 4 bases, with 12 bases between. Germline V gene data show CDR1 as SGHRS and CDR2 as YFSETQ.